Below, 11 T cell receptor beta chains from the same sample are listed, as sequenced in a study of T cells after yellow fever vaccination. One entry per CDR3 protein results from TCRdb running MiXCR on the 5' RACE reads. The profile shows approximately 250,000 distinct CDR3 sequences, 6% to 8% of them singletons. The sequencing here drew on CD4+ T cells sorted from PBMCs, taken on the day of the yellow fever booster vaccination. All receptors derive from a man younger than 45 who received the YFV17D yellow fever vaccine.

Ten or more counts support this clonotype. This chain uses TRBV6-5 with TRBJ2-2; 8 bases line up with TRBD2. Germline CDR1 is MNHEY and CDR2 is SVGAGI. V was clipped by 4 bases and J by 8 bases; unmatched bases: 9. The length of the CDR3 is 15 residues. The CDR3 protein is CASSSGREGLGELFF. The CDR3 nucleotides are TGTGCCAGCAGTTCGGGACGGGAGGGACTTGGGGAGCTGTTTTTT.

There are many counts of this clonotype. The chain has TRBV27 and TRBJ2-1, with D hard to call. CDR1 and CDR2 (germline): MNHEY, SMNVEV (reference sequence). V was trimmed by 1 base and J by 0 bases, leaving 7 bases between them. The CDR3 length is 15 residues. In nucleotides, the CDR3 is TGTGCCAGCAGTTTATACTTCGGCTCCTACAATGAGCAGTTCTTC. Amino acid sequence: CASSLYFGSYNEQFF.

The V call is TRBV12-3 or TRBV12-4, the J call TRBJ2-7, with TRBD2 matching over 12 bases. J was trimmed by 4 bases and V by 0 bases; bases with no gene match: 4. The CDR3 consists of 16 residues. The DNA of the CDR3 is TGTGCCAGCAGTTTAGCCCGGACTAGCGGGATTTACGAGCAGTACTTC. Translated, it gives CASSLARTSGIYEQYF.

This clonotype was seen repeatedly, ten times or more. V is TRBV5-1 and J is TRBJ1-2; 7 bases agree with TRBD1. Germline CDR1 and CDR2: SGHRS and YFSETQ. V lost 4 bases and J lost 4; bases outside the gene matches: 4. CDR3 length equals 13 residues. The CDR3 coding sequence is TGCGCCAGCAGCATGGGACAGCCCTATGGCTACACCTTC. Residues: CASSMGQPYGYTF.

The V gene is TRBV7-2, the J gene TRBJ1-6; tentatively, D is TRBD1 (5 bases). This CDR3 is built from 14 residues. Trimming pared 5 bases from V and 4 bases from J, leaving 9 bases between. Per the germline V gene, CDR1 is SGHTA and CDR2 is FQGNSA. In DNA form, the CDR3 reads TGTGCCAGCAGCACTCGGACATATAATTCACCCCTCCACTTT. This sequence encodes CASSTRTYNSPLHF.

The sample holds many counts of this clonotype. This chain connects TRBV7-2 to TRBJ2-7, with TRBD2 matching 7 bases. Unmatched junction bases numbered 4, after V lost 2 bases and J lost 0 bases. Germline lookup yields CDR1 SGHTA and CDR2 FQGNSA. The CDR3 covers 15 residues. CDR3 residues: CASSLSGGSSYEQYF. The CDR3 coding sequence is TGTGCCAGCAGCTTATCCGGCGGGAGCTCCTACGAGCAGTACTTC.

This clonotype was counted between two and nine times. The chain employs TRBV6-2 or TRBV6-3 and TRBJ2-7; D uncertain. CDR3 size: 11 residues. The germline V and J ends were trimmed by 6 bases and 2 bases, with 5 bases remaining between them. The germline V gene has CDR1 MNHEY and CDR2 SVGEGT. The CDR3 loop reads CASRKAYEQYF. CDR3 in DNA: TGTGCCAGCAGGAAAGCCTACGAGCAGTACTTC.

A few counts support this clonotype. V is TRBV18 and J is TRBJ2-1, with 7 nucleotides matching TRBD2. V was clipped by 1 base and J by 9 bases; unmatched bases: 12. The CDR3 loop spans 16 amino acids. Germline values: CDR1 KGHSH, CDR2 LQKENI. The CDR3 loop is CASSPRGAGEVGEQFF. CDR3 DNA: TGTGCCAGCTCACCACGTGGCGCGGGGGAAGTCGGTGAGCAGTTCTTC.

This clonotype was seen ten or more times. The chain uses TRBV7-3 and TRBJ2-2; TRBD1 or TRBD2 may be the D gene (5 bases each). The V gene's germline CDR1 is SGHTA and CDR2 FQGTGA. The CDR3 runs to 16 residues. V gave up 2 bases and J gave up 0 bases, with 10 bases separating them. The CDR3 protein is CASSLSGTANTGELFF. CDR3 in DNA: TGTGCCAGCAGCTTATCTGGGACGGCGAACACCGGGGAGCTGTTTTTT.

This clonotype was counted between two and nine times. This chain joins TRBV25-1 and TRBJ2-1; TRBD2 matches 7 bases. Trimming removed 8 bases from V and 6 bases from J; junction bases left unmatched: 13. Germline values: CDR1 MGHDK, CDR2 SYGVNS. The CDR3 is made up of 15 amino acids. The DNA of the CDR3 is TGTGCCAGCCAGGTGGAGCGGGGAGTAGCCAATGAGCAGTTCTTC. Translating it yields CASQVERGVANEQFF.

Only a few counts were recorded for this clonotype. The genes are TRBV28 and TRBJ1-2; D ambiguous. Germline loops: CDR1 MDHEN, CDR2 SYDVKM. Between the trimmed V and J ends, which lost 2 bases and 7 bases, there was a span of 23 bases. The CDR3 has 17 amino acids. CDR3 sequence: CASSLGLTSAILRGYTF. The CDR3 DNA follows: TGTGCCAGCAGTTTAGGCCTGACGTCGGCTATTCTCCGTGGCTACACCTTC.